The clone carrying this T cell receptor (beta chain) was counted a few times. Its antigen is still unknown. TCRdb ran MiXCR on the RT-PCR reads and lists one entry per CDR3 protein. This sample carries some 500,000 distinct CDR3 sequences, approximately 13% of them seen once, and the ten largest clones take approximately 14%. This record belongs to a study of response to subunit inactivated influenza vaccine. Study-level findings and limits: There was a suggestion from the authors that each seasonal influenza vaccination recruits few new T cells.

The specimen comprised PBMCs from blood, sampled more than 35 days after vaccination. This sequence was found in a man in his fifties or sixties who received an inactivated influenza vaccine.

The CDR3, as DNA: TGTGCCAGCAGCCGCAGGGGGCCGTACGAGCAGTACTTC. Translation gives CASSRRGPYEQYF. The gene calls are TRBV12-3 or TRBV12-4 and TRBJ2-7, with 8 bases matching TRBD1. V dropped 6 bases and J dropped 4; count of bases not matched to a gene: 5. The CDR3 is made up of 13 amino acids.